This T cell receptor (beta chain) originates from a study of cytomegalovirus exposure and HLA in healthy donors. As concerns this clone: Antigen specificity is unknown.

The study, taken as a whole, reports: Later analysis found that TCR beta chains associated with HLA were more clonally expanded than other, equally common chains. As a later analysis revealed, the rate of TCR association differed by HLA locus, with DRB1 most and HLA-C fewest.

The PCR made use of 60 Vbeta and 13 Jbeta primers. The repertoire was sequenced with immunoSEQ multiplex PCR; TCRdb's copy has only in-frame clones and lacks some. The sample includes about 89,000 clones, 85% of them seen just once. Losses at the gene ends were 2 bases for V and 2 bases for J; bases not matched to a gene: 9. The CDR3 totals 17 residues. The germline V gene encodes CDR1 SGHTA and CDR2 FQGTGA. The receptor was derived from a man aged 35-49 years in good health and CMV-seropositive. This chain connects TRBV7-3 to TRBJ2-1; TRBD2 matches 7 bases. The specimen was PBMCs. CDR3 in DNA: TGTGCCAGCAGCTTACAACCTAGCGGACTTACCTACAATGAGCAGTTCTTC. Translated, it gives CASSLQPSGLTYNEQFF.